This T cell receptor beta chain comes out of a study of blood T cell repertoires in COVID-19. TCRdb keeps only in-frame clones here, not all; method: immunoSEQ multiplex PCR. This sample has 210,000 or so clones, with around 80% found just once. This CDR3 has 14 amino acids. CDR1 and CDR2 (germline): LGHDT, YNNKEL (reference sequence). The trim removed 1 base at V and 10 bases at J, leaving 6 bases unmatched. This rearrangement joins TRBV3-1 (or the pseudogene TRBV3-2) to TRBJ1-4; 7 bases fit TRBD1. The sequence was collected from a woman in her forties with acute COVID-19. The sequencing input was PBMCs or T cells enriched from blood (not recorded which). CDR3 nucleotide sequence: TGTGCCAGCAGCCAAGCCCTGACAGGGAGAAAACTGTTTTTT. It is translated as CASSQALTGRKLFF.